This TCR beta chain was recovered during a study of Graves' ophthalmopathy and Graves' hyperthyroidism. This clonotype was observed many times. Antigen specificity is unknown. Amplification of the TCR beta CDR3 regions used RNA transcripts (as template). The library came from an HTBI-primed first-round RT-PCR and a second-round multiplex PCR. TCRdb analysed the multiplex PCR reads with MiXCR anew, one entry per CDR3 protein. The table has roughly 480,000 distinct CDR3 sequences, approximately 15% seen once; the top ten hold over 8%. From germline, CDR1 is DFQATT and CDR2 SNEGSKA (reference sequence). The CDR3 length is 15 residues. V was trimmed by 2 bases and J by 2 bases, leaving 10 bases between them. As the starting material, over 9.5 ml of fresh peripheral blood yielded the PBMCs. Study observations and caveats: In predicting ophthalmopathy progression, the model reached 65% to 71% sensitivity and 72% to 85% specificity.

This receptor was obtained from a woman aged 30 to 39 with Graves' ophthalmopathy. The chain recombines TRBV20-1 with TRBJ2-6; tentative D call: TRBD1 (6 bases). The sample was blood. CDR3 nucleotide sequence: TGCAGTGCTAGACCCACAGGGACTGGGGCCAACGTCCTGACTTTC. It codes for CSARPTGTGANVLTF.